Reported below is one T cell receptor beta chain. The antigen it recognizes is unknown. No quality values exist for individual bases; no much larger clone is one base distant. Per the publication, the treatment or condition label means: in vitro stimulation with specific CMV peptide epitopes to enrich CMV-specific T cells. CDR1 and CDR2 are drawn from the germline V gene: MNHEY, SVGAGI. The CDR3, from cysteine to phenylalanine, totals 16 residues. Here the CDR3 DNA is all that survives: 48 bases in frame from base 1. From V the trimming removes 6 bases and from J it removes 2 bases, while the gene matches leave 11 bases of the junction unaccounted for. The data were obtained in a study of T cell repertoires in cytomegalovirus infection (dated by TCRdb to the late 2010s). Background on the whole study: Alongside well-studied HLA-B-restricted epitopes, the peptide stimulations were aimed at recently identified HLA-C-restricted CMV epitopes, whose presentation resists viral immunomodulation. Donor HLA type was relevant to the analysis, as public TCR beta signatures indicated carriage of CMV infection together with the matching HLA type.

For sequencing, an Illumina HiSeq 1500 was employed. TCRdb ran its own pipeline on the public reads, namely fastp trimming at Q25 and MiXCR clone calling, and kept in-frame beta chains. Records with the same CDR3 protein are collapsed into one entry carrying the most frequent genes and DNA. The sample yields just over 450,000 distinct CDR3 sequences; 42% were counted once. The ten most abundant clones make up 35% to 50% of the sample. The paper as a whole reports these results and caveats: The ex vivo response was dominated by HLA-C-restricted CMV-specific TCR beta clonotypes, which also provided the single most frequent clonotype in two of eight donors. In both this cohort and an independent cohort of some 370 donors, the cumulative frequency of public TCR beta family members distinguished carriers of CMV infection plus the relevant HLA type.

This material consisted of cultured PBMCs, taken from culture after CMV antigen stimulation. Here the chain combines TRBV6-5 and TRBJ2-7; TRBD1 agrees with 9 junctional bases. The source of this sequence is a human donor in good health (CMV status not recorded). Some clones in this sample may be carry-over from other donors' samples. The DNA is as follows: TGTGCCAGCAGCACGCCCGCGGGACAGGGCACCTACGAGCAGTACTTC. It translates as CASSTPAGQGTYEQYF.